The clone carrying this T cell receptor (beta chain) has only a few counts. Its antigen is undetermined. This specimen comes from a study of beta chain features in type 1 diabetes. General observations from the study: Among type 1 diabetes patients, VDJ junctions had fewer insertions and more deletions. The study found that naive, central memory and Treg TCRB repertoires appeared more similar in patients than in healthy donors. Whether TCRB rearrangement is influenced by HLA type was left unresolved in this analysis. Researchers report that Type 1 diabetes patients had moderately but significantly shorter TCRB CDR3s across all four CD4+ subsets.

Every bit of the isolated RNA underwent reverse transcription, so sequencing read expressed TCRB transcripts. Method: immunoSEQ multiplex PCR; TCRdb's copy keeps in-frame clones and lacks some. The sample includes about 400,000 clones, 10% to 15% of them seen just once. Trimming pared 0 bases from V and 3 bases from J, leaving 11 bases between. This CDR3 is 14 amino acids long. The germline gives CDR1 SQVTM, CDR2 ANQGSEA. Over 95% purity was reached by all sorted populations. Sequencing was done on a sample of naive CD4+ T cells from blood. The gene calls are TRBV29-1 and TRBJ1-2; possible D gene TRBD1, 5 bases. This TCR derives from a woman aged 18-35 years with type 1 diabetes. Here the CDR3 DNA reads TGCAGCGTTGAAGAGGGGGGGGTGTACTATGGCTACACCTTC. Its translation: CSVEEGGVYYGYTF.